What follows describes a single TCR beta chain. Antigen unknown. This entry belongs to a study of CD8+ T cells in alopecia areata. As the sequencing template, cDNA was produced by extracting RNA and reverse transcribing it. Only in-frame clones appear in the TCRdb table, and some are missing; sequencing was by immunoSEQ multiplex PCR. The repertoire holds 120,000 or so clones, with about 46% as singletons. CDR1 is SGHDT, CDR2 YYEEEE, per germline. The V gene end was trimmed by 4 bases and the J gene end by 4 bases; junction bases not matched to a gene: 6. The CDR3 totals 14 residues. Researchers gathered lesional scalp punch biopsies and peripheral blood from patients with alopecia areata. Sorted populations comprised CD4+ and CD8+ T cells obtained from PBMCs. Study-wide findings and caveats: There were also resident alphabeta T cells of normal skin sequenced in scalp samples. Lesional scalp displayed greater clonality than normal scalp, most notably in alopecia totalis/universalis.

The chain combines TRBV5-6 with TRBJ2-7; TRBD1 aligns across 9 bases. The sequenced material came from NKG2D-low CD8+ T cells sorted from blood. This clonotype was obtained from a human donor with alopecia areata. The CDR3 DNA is TGTGCCAGCAGCATCGGGACAGGGAATTACGAGCAGTACTTC. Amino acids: CASSIGTGNYEQYF.